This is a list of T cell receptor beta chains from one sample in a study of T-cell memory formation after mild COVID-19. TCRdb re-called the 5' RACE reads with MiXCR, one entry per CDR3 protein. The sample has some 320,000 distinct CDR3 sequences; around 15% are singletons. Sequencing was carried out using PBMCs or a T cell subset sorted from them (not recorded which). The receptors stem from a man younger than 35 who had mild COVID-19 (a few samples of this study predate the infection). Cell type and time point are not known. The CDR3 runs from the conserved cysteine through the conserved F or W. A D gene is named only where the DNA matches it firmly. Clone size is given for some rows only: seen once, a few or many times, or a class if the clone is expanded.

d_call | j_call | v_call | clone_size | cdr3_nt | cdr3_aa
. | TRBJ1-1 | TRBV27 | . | TGTGCCAGCAGTTTAGGCACCCAGGGCTCCGAAGCTTTCTTT | CASSLGTQGSEAFF
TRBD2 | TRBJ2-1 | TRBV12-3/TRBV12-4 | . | TGTGCCAGCAGTTTCCCCGGGGGGACCTCAATGATCCAGTTCTTC | CASSFPGGTSMIQFF
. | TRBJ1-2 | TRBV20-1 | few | TGCAGTGCTAGAAACGCGGCAGTCTATGGCTACACCTTC | CSARNAAVYGYTF
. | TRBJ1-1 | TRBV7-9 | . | TGTGCCAGCAGCTTTGAAAGGACGTGGACTGAAGCTTTCTTT | CASSFERTWTEAFF
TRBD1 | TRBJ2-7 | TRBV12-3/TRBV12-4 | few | TGTGCCAGCAGGCGGACAGGGGAAACCTACGAGCAGTACTTC | CASRRTGETYEQYF
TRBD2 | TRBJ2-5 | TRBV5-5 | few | TGTGCCAGCAGCCGTCCCGGGGGGAGCCAAGAGACCCAGTACTTC | CASSRPGGSQETQYF
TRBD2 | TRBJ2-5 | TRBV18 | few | TGTGCCAGCTCACCATTAGCGGGGGAGCAAGAGACCCAGTACTTC | CASSPLAGEQETQYF
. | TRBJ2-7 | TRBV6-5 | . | TGTGCCAGCAGCTTCCCAGGATCCCTGGGCGAGTACTTC | CASSFPGSLGEYF
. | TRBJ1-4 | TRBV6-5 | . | TGTGCCAGCGGCTGGGGTCGCGGGTATCGAGAAAAACTGTTTTTT | CASGWGRGYREKLFF
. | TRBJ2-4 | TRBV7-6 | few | TGTGCCAGCAGCTTAGAGCATGGAAACATTCAGTACTTC | CASSLEHGNIQYF
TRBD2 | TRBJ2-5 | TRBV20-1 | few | TGCAGTGCTAGGGGAGTTGCGGGGGGGCTGGAGACCCAGTACTTC | CSARGVAGGLETQYF
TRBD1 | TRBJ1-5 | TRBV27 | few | TGTGCCAGCAGTTTAACGGGTCAGGGGGTCGATAGCAATCAGCCCCAGCATTTT | CASSLTGQGVDSNQPQHF
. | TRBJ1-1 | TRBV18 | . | TGTGCCAGCTCACCAGGACAGCCGAACACTGAAGCTTTCTTT | CASSPGQPNTEAFF
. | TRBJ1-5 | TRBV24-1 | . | TGTGCCACCAGTGACGACCGGACGGCTAGCAATCAGCCCCAGCATTTT | CATSDDRTASNQPQHF
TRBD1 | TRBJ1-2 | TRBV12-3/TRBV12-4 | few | TGTGCCAGCAGTTTAACAGGGGGGGAATATGGCTACACCTTC | CASSLTGGEYGYTF
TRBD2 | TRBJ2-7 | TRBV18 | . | TGTGCCAGCTCATCCTGGACTAGCGGGGTATACGAGCAGTACTTC | CASSSWTSGVYEQYF
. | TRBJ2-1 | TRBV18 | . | TGTGCCAGCTCACCATTCAAGGACAATGAGCAGTTCTTC | CASSPFKDNEQFF
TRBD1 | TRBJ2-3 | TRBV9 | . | TGTGCCAGCAGCGTAGCGGGGGACAGGGAAGATACGCAGTATTTT | CASSVAGDREDTQYF
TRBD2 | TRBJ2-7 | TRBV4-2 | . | TGTGCCAGCAGCCAAGACGCCTCTGGCGGGGGGCTCGTACAGAACTTC | CASSQDASGGGLVQNF
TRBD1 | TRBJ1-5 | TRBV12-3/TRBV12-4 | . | TGTGCCAGCAGTGGCACAGGGGGCGATCAGCCCCAGCATTTT | CASSGTGGDQPQHF
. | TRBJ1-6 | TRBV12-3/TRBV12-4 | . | TGTGCCAGCAGTTCAGGGGCAGGGAATTCACCCCTCCACTTT | CASSSGAGNSPLHF
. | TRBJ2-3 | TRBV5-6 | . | TGTGCCAGCAGCTGGGGGCGGGGCACAGATACGCAGTATTTT | CASSWGRGTDTQYF
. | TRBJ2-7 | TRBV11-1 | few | TGTGCCAGCAGCTTAGAGGTGGGCACATCCTACGAGCAGTACTTC | CASSLEVGTSYEQYF
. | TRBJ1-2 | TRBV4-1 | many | TGCGCCAGCAGCCGCCCATTAGGAGGGGCGAACTATGGCTACACCTTC | CASSRPLGGANYGYTF
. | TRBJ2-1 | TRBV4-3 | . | TGCGCCAGCAGCCAAGAACCGGTTGGTGAGCAGTTCTTC | CASSQEPVGEQFF
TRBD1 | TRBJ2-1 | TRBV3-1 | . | TGTGCCAGCAGTTCTCAGGGGGCGGTCTACAATGAGCAGTTCTTC | CASSSQGAVYNEQFF
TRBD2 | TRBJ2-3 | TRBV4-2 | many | TGTGCCAGCAGCCAACGGGGGGGCACAGATACGCAGTATTTT | CASSQRGGTDTQYF
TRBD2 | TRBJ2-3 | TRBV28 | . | TGTGCCGGATCCGAAGCGGGGGCGCCGACAGATACGCAGTATTTT | CAGSEAGAPTDTQYF
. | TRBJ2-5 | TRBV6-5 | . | TGTGCCAGCAGTCCGCCGGATTACCGGGGGCACCAAGAGACCCAGTACTTC | CASSPPDYRGHQETQYF
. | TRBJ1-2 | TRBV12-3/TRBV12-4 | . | TGTGCCAGTCAGGAGACAGAGGCCTATGGCTACACCTTC | CASQETEAYGYTF
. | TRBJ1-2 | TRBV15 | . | TGTGCCACCAGCAGAGGTTACAGTTATGGCTACACCTTC | CATSRGYSYGYTF
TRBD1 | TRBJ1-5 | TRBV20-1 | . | TGCAGTGCTAGGACCGCAAAGGGGGCAGGGCCCCAGCATTTT | CSARTAKGAGPQHF
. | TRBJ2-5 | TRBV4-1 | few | TGCGCCAGCAGCCAAGGACAGGGAGGGGTACGGGAGACCCAGTACTTC | CASSQGQGGVRETQYF
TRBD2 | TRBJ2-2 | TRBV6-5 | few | TGTGCCAGCAGTACGCGGGGGTGGACCGGGGAGCTGTTTTTT | CASSTRGWTGELFF
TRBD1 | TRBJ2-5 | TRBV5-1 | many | TGCGCCAGCAGCCCAACCCGGGCGGACAGGGTGCAGTACTTC | CASSPTRADRVQYF
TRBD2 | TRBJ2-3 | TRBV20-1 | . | TGCAGTGCTAGAGATAGCACTAGCGTCACAGATACGCAGTATTTT | CSARDSTSVTDTQYF
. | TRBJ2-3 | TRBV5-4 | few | TGTGCCAGCAGCGAAGACGGGGATACGCAGTATTTT | CASSEDGDTQYF
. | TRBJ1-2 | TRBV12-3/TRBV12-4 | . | TGTGCCAGCAGTTTACAGGGTCCAGACTATGGCTACACCTTC | CASSLQGPDYGYTF
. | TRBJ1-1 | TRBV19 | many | TGTGCCAGTAGTACGGGGGCGCGCGACACTGAAGCTTTCTTT | CASSTGARDTEAFF
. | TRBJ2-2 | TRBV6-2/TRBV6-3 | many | TGTGCCAGCAGTTACTCTAGCTCCGGGGAGCTGTTTTTT | CASSYSSSGELFF
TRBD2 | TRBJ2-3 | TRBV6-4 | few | TGTGCCAGCAGTGGCGCGGGGGGGTCAGATACGCAGTATTTT | CASSGAGGSDTQYF
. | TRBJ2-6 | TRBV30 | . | TGTGCCTGGGAGTGGGGATCTGGGGCCAACGTCCTGACTTTC | CAWEWGSGANVLTF
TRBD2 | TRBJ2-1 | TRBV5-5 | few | TGTGCCAGCAGTCCATCCTCTAGCGGGGGTTCCTACAATGAGCAGTTCTTC | CASSPSSSGGSYNEQFF
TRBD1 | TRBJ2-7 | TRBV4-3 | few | TGCGCCAGCAGCCAATGGGACAGCTCCTACGAGCAGTACTTC | CASSQWDSSYEQYF
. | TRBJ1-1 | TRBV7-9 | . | TGTGCCAGCACCGATGGGGGCCAGAACACTGAAGCTTTCTTT | CASTDGGQNTEAFF
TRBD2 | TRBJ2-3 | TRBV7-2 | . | TGTGCCAGCAGCCGCCGGACTAGCGGGGGGACTAGCACAGATACGCAGTATTTT | CASSRRTSGGTSTDTQYF
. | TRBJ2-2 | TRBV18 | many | TGTGCCAGCTCACCACGCACCGGGGAGCTGTTTTTT | CASSPRTGELFF
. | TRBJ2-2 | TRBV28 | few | TGTGCCAGCAGTTTAACCCCCTCGAACACCGGGGAGCTGTTTTTT | CASSLTPSNTGELFF
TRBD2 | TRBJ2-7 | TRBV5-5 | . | TGTGCCAGCAGCTTGGCGCCTAGCGGGGACGAGCAGTACTTC | CASSLAPSGDEQYF
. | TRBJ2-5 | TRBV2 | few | TGTGCCAGCAGTGTGAGGGTCGCGGAGACCCAGTACTTC | CASSVRVAETQYF
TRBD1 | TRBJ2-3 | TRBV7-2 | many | TGTGCCAGCAGCTTAGGGGGACAGGGCACAGATACGCAGTATTTT | CASSLGGQGTDTQYF
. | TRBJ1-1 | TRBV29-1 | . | TGCAGCCCCCTCCGGGTGAACACTGAAGCTTTCTTT | CSPLRVNTEAFF
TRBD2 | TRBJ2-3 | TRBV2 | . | TGTGCCAGCAGCGACGGGACTAGCCCTTCCACAGATACGCAGTATTTT | CASSDGTSPSTDTQYF
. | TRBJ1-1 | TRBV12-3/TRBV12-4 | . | TGTGCCAGCAGTTTACGGCCAGGGAGACACACTGAAGCTTTCTTT | CASSLRPGRHTEAFF
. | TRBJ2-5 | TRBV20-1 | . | TGCAGTGCTAGAGATTGGGCCAGCCAAGAGACCCAGTACTTC | CSARDWASQETQYF
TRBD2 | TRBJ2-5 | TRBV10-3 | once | TGTGCCATCAGTGAGAAGAGCGGGGGGGCCGCAGAGACCCAGTACTTC | CAISEKSGGAAETQYF